This T cell receptor beta chain originates from a study of human T cells and chemical hapten exposure (dated by TCRdb to the early 2020s). About the study as a whole: For sensitization, 2% DPC in acetone was applied to a roughly 2 cm by roughly 2 cm area of upper inner arm skin. Most of the patients in the cohort were female, and the cohort covered alopecia areata with under or over 50% scalp involvement, alopecia totalis and alopecia universalis. Libraries were pooled for sequencing, and per-sample TCR yields varied mainly because of small differences in library volumes within the pool. Patch testing was performed on the upper back with Finn chambers containing 0.01% DPC, and the patch tests were scored after 6 days according to International Contact Dermatitis Research Group standards. Blood samples were taken from patients before sensitization (week 0) and at 2, 6 and about 24 weeks after DPC sensitization. For TCR sequencing, blood came from 25 to 30 alopecia patients at anywhere from one to four time points (pre-sensitization, 2, 6 and 24 weeks). Patients additionally received weekly therapeutic DPC doses to the scalp throughout the approximately 25-week study period. The study tracked peripheral blood TCR repertoire changes in vivo during primary and secondary sensitization to the hapten diphenylcyclopropenone (DPC) in alopecia patients. The investigation overall reported the following: DPC sensitization did not change the number of TCRs with a frequency above 1 in 1000, and there was no evidence of changes in global repertoire structure. Repeated subsampling changed both the strength of the expansion versus patch-test correlation and the threshold at which that correlation became significant. All patients had alopecia, a presumed autoimmune disease, so their immune response might differ from that of healthy individuals. Significantly more large CDR3 similarity clusters were formed by expanded TCRs than by pre-sensitization or healthy control sets, consistent with antigen-driven responses. Patch test score was positively correlated with the number of PT1 expanded TCRs, with significance at thresholds 8, 16 and 32 but not at 4.

Per the publication, the time point label means: pre-sensitization, week 0. The treatment or condition label corresponds to: therapeutic diphenylcyclopropenone sensitization with weekly scalp DPC. At each patch-test visit, blood was drawn before the patch test was applied. Patients were eligible if aged 18 to 70, diagnosed with alopecia and judged suitable for DPC therapy, and pregnant patients were excluded. Total RNA was isolated from unfractionated whole blood collected in Tempus Blood RNA tubes. Libraries were prepared through RACE. Sequencing was performed on a NextSeq 500. Library preparation attached unique molecular identifiers to individual cDNA molecules for quantitative, reproducible TCR counting. Both TCR alpha and TCR beta chains were sequenced from each blood RNA sample. The authors' pipeline ran thus. Samples had a median of roughly 100,000 TCRs, with a range from 23,224 to 690,600. V, J and CDR3 annotation of the TCR reads was carried out using the Decombinator software suite. To make PS versus PT1 abundance plots, every sample was subsampled to the same number of TCRs (28,000). Expanded TCRs were defined as absent before sensitization and observed at least eight times at the 2-week time point. TCRdb cleaned the public reads at Q25 with fastp, built clones with MiXCR and kept in-frame beta chains. Each record represents a unique CDR3 protein, reported with the most common genes and DNA among its rows. It is TCRdb's table, rather than the study itself, that gives the V and J calls and clone size. The sample includes 150,000 to 200,000 distinct CDR3 sequences, with under 35% observed a single time. 2.9% of the sample is taken by the ten largest.

The sample holds a few counts of this clonotype. What antigen it recognizes has not been identified. Base qualities are not provided; no much larger clone lies one nucleotide away. The CDR3 has 16 amino acids, counting the end cysteine and phenylalanine. CDR3 DNA only is kept here, 48 bases in frame from base 1. The V end gives up 0 bases and the J end 7 bases, leaving 10 bases in the junction not matched to a gene. The CDR1 and CDR2 encoded by the germline V gene are LGHNA and YSLEER. The source is a woman aged 30 to 39 with alopecia areata. Some clones in this sample may be carry-over from other donors' samples. The sequences come from whole blood, collected in connection with sensitization to the hapten diphenylcyclopropenone (DPC). Recombination connected TRBV4-3 to TRBJ2-5, with 8 middle bases fitting TRBD2. The CDR3 region: CASSQEASGGLGTQYF. The nucleotide sequence reads TGCGCCAGCAGCCAAGAGGCCAGCGGGGGTTTGGGGACCCAGTACTTC.